This TCR beta chain is drawn from a study of cytomegalovirus exposure and HLA in healthy donors. Trimming removed 5 bases from V and 6 bases from J; junction bases left unmatched: 4. Per germline, CDR1 SEHNR and CDR2 FQNEAQ (reference sequence). The CDR3 is 14 residues long. Whole-study results and caveats: It was reportedly the case that the classifier diagnosed cytomegalovirus status with high specificity and sensitivity.

The PCR contained 60 Vbeta and 13 Jbeta primers. In the authors' methods: Approximately 9.9 million shared chains were among the roughly 80 million unique TCR beta chains that a later analysis counted. Sequencing used immunoSEQ multiplex PCR; TCRdb keeps in-frame clones, though not all of them. D and trimming come from the DNA, and the V and J calls and clone size come from that table. The profile shows about 43,000 clones, around 60% of them singletons. This clone turned up a few times. Its matching antigen is unknown. Source material: PBMCs. The chain carries TRBV7-9 and TRBJ2-3; 11 nucleotides match TRBD2. This TCR came from a human donor in good health. CDR3 DNA sequence: TGTGCCAGCAGCGTGACTAGCGGGGAGGATACGCAGTATTTT. Encoded protein: CASSVTSGEDTQYF. The whole variable domain, remainder taken from reference TRBV7-9 and TRBJ2-3, is DTGVSQNPRHKITKRGQNVTFRCDPISEHNRLYWYRQTLGQGPEFLTYFQNEAQLEKSRLLSDRFSAERPKGSFSTLEIQRTEQGDSAMYLCASSVTSGEDTQYFGPGTRLTVL.